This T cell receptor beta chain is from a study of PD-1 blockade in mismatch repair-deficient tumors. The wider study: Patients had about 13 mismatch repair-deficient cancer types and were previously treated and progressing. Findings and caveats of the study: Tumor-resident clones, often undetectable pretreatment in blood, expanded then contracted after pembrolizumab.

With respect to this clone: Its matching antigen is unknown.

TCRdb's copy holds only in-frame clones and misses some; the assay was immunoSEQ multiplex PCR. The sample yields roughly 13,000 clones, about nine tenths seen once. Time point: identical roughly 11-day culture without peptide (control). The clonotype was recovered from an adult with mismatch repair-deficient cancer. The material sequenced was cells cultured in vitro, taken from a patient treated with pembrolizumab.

This CDR3 reads CASSLGGVFYGYTF. CDR3 nucleotides: TGTGCCAGCAGTTTAGGAGGGGTCTTCTATGGCTACACCTTC. This chain links TRBV28 with TRBJ1-2, with D possibly TRBD1 on 5 matching bases. The germline gives CDR1 MDHEN, CDR2 SYDVKM. The CDR3 length is 14 residues. Trimming shortened V by 2 bases and J by 4 bases, and 11 bases separated the two germline ends.